This T cell receptor beta chain was sequenced for a study of CD8+ T cells in alopecia areata. cDNA serving as the sequencing template came from extracted, reverse transcribed RNA. TCRdb's copy holds only in-frame clones and misses some; the assay was immunoSEQ multiplex PCR. This repertoire holds 20,000 or so clones, and none appear only once. Markers including CD4, CD8alpha, NKG2D and NKG2ACE guided sorting of pooled cutaneous lymph node cells. The V segment lost 3 bases and the J segment 1 base; nucleotides outside the gene matches: 4. There are 15 residues in the CDR3. Germline loops: CDR1 FNHDT, CDR2 SITEND (reference sequence). This clone has more than one count but fewer than ten. Gene labels here are mouse ones. Sequencing ends 4 residues short of the CDR3 end; the germline J gene provides the rest.

The clonotype was recovered from a C3H/HeJ mouse with alopecia areata. Strain MHC haplotype: H2-k. Sequenced: CD8+ T cells sorted from a lymph node. V is TRBV19 and J is TRBJ2-5, with 8 bases identical to TRBD2. CDR3 residues: CASSTDWAYQDTQYF. The CDR3 DNA, read in part, is TGTGCCAGCAGTACGGACTGGGCGTACCAAGAC.